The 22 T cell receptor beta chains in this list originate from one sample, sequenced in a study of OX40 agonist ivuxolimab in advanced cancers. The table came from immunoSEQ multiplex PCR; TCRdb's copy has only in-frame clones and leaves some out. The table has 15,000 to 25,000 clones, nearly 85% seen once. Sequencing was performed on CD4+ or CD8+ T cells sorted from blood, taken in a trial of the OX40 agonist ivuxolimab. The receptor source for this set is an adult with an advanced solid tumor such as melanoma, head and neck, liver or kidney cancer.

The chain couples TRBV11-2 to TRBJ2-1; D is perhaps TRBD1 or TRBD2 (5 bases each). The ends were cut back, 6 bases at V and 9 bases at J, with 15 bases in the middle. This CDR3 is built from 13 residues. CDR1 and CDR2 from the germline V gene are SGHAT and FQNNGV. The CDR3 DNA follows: TGTGCCAGCAGGCCAGGGACCGTCGGTGAGCAGTTCTTC. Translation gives CASRPGTVGEQFF. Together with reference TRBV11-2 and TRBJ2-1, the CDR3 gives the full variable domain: EAGVAQSPRYKIIEKRQSVAFWCNPISGHATLYWYQQILGQGPKLLIQFQNNGVVDDSQLPKDRFSAERLKGVDSTLKIQPAKLEDSAVYLCASRPGTVGEQFFGPGTRLTVL.

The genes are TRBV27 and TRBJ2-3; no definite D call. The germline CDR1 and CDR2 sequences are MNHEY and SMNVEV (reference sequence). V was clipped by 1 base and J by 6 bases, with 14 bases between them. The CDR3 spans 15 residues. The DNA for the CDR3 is TGTGCCAGCAGTTTATGGGTAGCAAGTGCGGATACGCAGTATTTT. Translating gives CASSLWVASADTQYF.

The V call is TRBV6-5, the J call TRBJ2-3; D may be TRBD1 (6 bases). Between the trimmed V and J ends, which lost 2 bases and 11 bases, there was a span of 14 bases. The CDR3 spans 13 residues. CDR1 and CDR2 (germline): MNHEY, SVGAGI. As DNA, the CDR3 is TGTGCCAGCAGTTACGGGACACCTTTAGAGCAGTATTTT. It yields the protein CASSYGTPLEQYF.

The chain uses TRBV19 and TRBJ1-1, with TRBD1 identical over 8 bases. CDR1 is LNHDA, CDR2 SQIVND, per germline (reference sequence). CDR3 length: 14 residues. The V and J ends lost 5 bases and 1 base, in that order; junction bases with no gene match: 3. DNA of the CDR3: TGTGCCAGTAGTCTCGGGACAGGGAACACTGAAGCTTTCTTT. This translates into CASSLGTGNTEAFF.

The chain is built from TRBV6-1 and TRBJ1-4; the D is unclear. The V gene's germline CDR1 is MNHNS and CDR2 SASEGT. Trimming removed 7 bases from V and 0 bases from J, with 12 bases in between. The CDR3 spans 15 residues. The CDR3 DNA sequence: TGTGCCAGCACCCTTGAGCTTGCAACTAATGAAAAACTGTTTTTT. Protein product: CASTLELATNEKLFF.

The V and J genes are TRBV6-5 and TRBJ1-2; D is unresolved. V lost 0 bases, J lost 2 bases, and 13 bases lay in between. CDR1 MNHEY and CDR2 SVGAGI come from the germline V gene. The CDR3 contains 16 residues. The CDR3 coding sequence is TGTGCCAGCAGTTACTCTCAATCCCCCCGGAACTATGGCTACACCTTC. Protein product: CASSYSQSPRNYGYTF.

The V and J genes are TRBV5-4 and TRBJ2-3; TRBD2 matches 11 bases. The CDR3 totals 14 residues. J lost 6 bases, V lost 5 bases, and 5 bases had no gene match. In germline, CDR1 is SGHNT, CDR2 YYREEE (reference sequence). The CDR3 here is CASSWASGGDTQYF. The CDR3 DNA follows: TGTGCCAGCAGTTGGGCTAGCGGGGGGGATACGCAGTATTTT.

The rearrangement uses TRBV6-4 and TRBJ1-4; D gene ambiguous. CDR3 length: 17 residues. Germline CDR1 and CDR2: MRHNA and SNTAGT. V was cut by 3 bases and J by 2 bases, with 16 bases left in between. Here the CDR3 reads CASSDPVVGPTNEKLFF. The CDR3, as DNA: TGTGCCAGCAGTGATCCTGTAGTCGGGCCCACTAATGAAAAACTGTTTTTT.

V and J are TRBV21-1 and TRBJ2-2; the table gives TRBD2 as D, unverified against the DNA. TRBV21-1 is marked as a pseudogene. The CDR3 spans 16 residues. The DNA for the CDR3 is TGTGCCAGCAGCAAAGGGACTAGCGGGAGCACCGGGGAGCTGTTTTTT. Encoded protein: CASSKGTSGSTGELFF.

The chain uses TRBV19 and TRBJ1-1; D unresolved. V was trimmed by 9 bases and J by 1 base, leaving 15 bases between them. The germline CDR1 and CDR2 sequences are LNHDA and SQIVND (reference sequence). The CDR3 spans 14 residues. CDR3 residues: CASAYRDENTEAFF. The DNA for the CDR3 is TGTGCCAGCGCCTACCGGGATGAGAACACTGAAGCTTTCTTT.

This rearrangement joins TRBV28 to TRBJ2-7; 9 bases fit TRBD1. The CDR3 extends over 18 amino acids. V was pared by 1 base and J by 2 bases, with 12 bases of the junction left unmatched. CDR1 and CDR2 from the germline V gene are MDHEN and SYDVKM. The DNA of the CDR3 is TGTGCCAGCAGTTTATTAGCCAAGGGACAGGGTTTACCCTACGAGCAGTACTTC. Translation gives CASSLLAKGQGLPYEQYF.

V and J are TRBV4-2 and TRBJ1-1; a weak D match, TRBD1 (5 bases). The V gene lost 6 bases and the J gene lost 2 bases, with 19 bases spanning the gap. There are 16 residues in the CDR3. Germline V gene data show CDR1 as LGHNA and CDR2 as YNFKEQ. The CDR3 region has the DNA TGTGCCAGCAGTGTTGTCCCGAGGGGTGGTAACACTGAAGCTTTCTTT. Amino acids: CASSVVPRGGNTEAFF.

The CDR3 reads CASSQVTSGGAGGELFF. In DNA, the CDR3 is TGCGCCAGCAGCCAAGTCACTAGCGGGGGGGCCGGCGGGGAGCTGTTTTTT. This rearrangement joins TRBV4-1 to TRBJ2-2; 13 nucleotides align to TRBD2. Germline values: CDR1 MGHRA, CDR2 YSYEKL. The CDR3 is 17 residues long. V trimming: 1 base; J trimming: 7 bases; junction bases outside the gene matches: 6.

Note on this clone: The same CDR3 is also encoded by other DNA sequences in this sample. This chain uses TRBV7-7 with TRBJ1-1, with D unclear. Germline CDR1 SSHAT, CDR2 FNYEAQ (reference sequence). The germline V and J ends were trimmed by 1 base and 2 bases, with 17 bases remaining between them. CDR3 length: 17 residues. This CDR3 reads CASSLDAHLRANTEAFF. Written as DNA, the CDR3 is TGTGCCAGCAGCTTAGATGCCCATCTCCGGGCCAACACTGAAGCTTTCTTT.

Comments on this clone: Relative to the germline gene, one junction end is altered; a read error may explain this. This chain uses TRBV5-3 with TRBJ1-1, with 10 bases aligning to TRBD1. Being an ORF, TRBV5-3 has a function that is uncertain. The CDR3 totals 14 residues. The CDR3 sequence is CASSSTGGRTEAFF. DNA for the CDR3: TGTGCCAGCAGCTCGACAGGGGGCCGGACTGAAGCTTTCTTT.

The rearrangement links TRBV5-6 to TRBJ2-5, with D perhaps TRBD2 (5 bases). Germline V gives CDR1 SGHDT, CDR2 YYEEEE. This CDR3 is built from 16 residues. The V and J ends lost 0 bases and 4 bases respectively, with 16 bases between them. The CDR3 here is CASSLVGVVLAETQYF. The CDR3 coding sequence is TGTGCCAGCAGCTTGGTTGGTGTTGTTCTAGCAGAGACCCAGTACTTC.

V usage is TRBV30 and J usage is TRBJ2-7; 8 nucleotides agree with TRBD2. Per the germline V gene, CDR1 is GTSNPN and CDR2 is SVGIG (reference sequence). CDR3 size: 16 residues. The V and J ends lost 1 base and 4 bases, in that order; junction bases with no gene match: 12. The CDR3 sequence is CAWSDKVAGKSYEQYF. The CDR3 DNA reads TGTGCCTGGAGTGATAAGGTAGCGGGGAAATCTTACGAGCAGTACTTC.

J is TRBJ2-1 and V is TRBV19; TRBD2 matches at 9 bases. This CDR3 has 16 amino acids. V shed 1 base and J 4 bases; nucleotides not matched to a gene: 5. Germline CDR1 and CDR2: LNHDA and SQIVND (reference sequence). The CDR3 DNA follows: TGTGCCAGTAGTATAGGTCTAGCGGGGTTATACAATGAGCAGTTCTTC. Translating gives CASSIGLAGLYNEQFF.

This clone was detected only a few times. CDR3: CASSPRTVVESPLHF. In nucleotides, the CDR3 is TGTGCCAGCAGCCCTCGGACGGTGGTAGAATCACCCCTCCACTTT. The rearrangement uses TRBV7-9 and TRBJ1-6; D ambiguous. Trimming stripped 5 bases from V and 10 bases from J, with 18 bases between. Germline V gene sequence: CDR1 SEHNR, CDR2 FQNEAQ (reference sequence). This CDR3 comprises 15 residues.

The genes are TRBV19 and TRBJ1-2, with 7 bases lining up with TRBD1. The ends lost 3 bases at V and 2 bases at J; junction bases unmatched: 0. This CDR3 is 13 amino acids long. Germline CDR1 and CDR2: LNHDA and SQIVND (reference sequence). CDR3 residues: CASSMGQNYGYTF. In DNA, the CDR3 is TGTGCCAGTAGTATGGGACAGAACTATGGCTACACCTTC.

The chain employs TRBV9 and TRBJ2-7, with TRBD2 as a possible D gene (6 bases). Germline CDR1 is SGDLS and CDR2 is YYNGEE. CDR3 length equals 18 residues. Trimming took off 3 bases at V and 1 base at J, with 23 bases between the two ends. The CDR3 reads CASSASNGPPGGSYEQYF. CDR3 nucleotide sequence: TGTGCCAGCAGCGCCTCGAATGGCCCCCCTGGGGGGTCCTACGAGCAGTACTTC.

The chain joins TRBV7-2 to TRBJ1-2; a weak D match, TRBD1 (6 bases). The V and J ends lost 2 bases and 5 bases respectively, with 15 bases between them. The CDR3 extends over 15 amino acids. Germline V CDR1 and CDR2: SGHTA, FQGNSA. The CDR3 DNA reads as TGTGCCAGCAGCTTAATAACGGACAGTACATATGGCTACACCTTC. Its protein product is CASSLITDSTYGYTF.